Each of the 27 T cell receptor beta chains below was sequenced from the same sample in a study of cytomegalovirus exposure and HLA in healthy donors. Both 60 Vbeta primers and 13 Jbeta primers went into the PCR. This table comes from immunoSEQ multiplex PCR, and its TCRdb copy is limited to in-frame clones, with some not included. The profile shows 100,000 to 150,000 clones, 70% to 75% of them singletons. Sequenced input: PBMCs. These receptors were collected from a woman in her thirties or forties in good health and CMV-seropositive.

V and J are TRBV7-6 and TRBJ2-1; 9 bases align to TRBD2. Germline-derived CDR1 and CDR2 are SGHVS and FNYEAQ. J gave up 3 bases and V 4 bases, and 4 bases lay outside the gene matches. The CDR3 extends over 15 amino acids. CDR3 residues: CASSSLAGVYNEQFF. The CDR3 DNA reads TGTGCCAGCAGCTCGTTAGCGGGAGTCTACAATGAGCAGTTCTTC.

This clone appeared a few times. The CDR3 sequence: CASSGDRVYNGYTF. CDR3 coding DNA: TGTGCCAGCAGTGGAGACAGGGTGTATAACGGCTACACCTTC. The chain joins TRBV2 to TRBJ1-2, with 7 bases identical to TRBD1. V lost 4 bases, J lost 8 bases, and 10 bases stayed unmatched. Germline V gene sequence: CDR1 SNHLY, CDR2 FYNNEI. The CDR3 contains 14 residues.

The gene calls are TRBV6-6 and TRBJ1-5; TRBD1 agrees at 9 bases. The germline V gene encodes CDR1 MNHNY and CDR2 SVGAGI (reference sequence). J lost 2 bases, V lost 4 bases, and 6 bases had no gene match. This CDR3 comprises 16 residues. CDR3 bases: TGTGCCAGCAGTTCATGGACAGGGGCCCGCAATCAGCCCCAGCATTTT. Its protein is CASSSWTGARNQPQHF.

The chain carries TRBV27 and TRBJ1-6; 7 positions match TRBD1. With V trimmed by 3 bases and J by 2 bases, 19 bases remained unmatched. This CDR3 contains 21 residues. CDR1 and CDR2 from the germline V gene are MNHEY and SMNVEV (reference sequence). CDR3 sequence reads: CASSLGNNEGQVWTYNSPLHF. CDR3 nucleotide sequence: TGTGCCAGCAGTTTGGGGAACAATGAAGGACAGGTTTGGACCTATAATTCACCCCTCCACTTT.

This chain joins TRBV27 and TRBJ2-2; no definite D call. CDR3 length equals 17 residues. Germline CDR1 is MNHEY and CDR2 is SMNVEV (reference sequence). V was clipped by 9 bases and J by 0 bases, with 20 bases between them. The DNA of the CDR3 is TGTGCCAGTCCCTGGGTAGGAGATCCCTCGAACACCGGGGAGCTGTTTTTT. Residues: CASPWVGDPSNTGELFF.

The chain has TRBV4-1 and TRBJ1-5, with TRBD1 matching over 9 bases. CDR1 MGHRA and CDR2 YSYEKL come from the germline V gene. The CDR3 spans 20 residues. V lost 2 bases to trimming and J lost 0 bases; unmatched junction nucleotides: 14. CDR3 residues: CASSQQTAGTGFYSNQPQHF. The CDR3 DNA sequence: TGCGCCAGCAGCCAACAAACCGCCGGGACAGGGTTCTATAGCAATCAGCCCCAGCATTTT.

This CDR3 reads CAISDVSELYYGYTF. The CDR3 DNA is TGTGCCATCAGTGATGTTTCTGAACTCTACTATGGCTACACCTTC. The V call is TRBV10-3, the J call TRBJ1-2; D remains ambiguous. Trimming took off 3 bases at V and 3 bases at J, with 14 bases between the two ends. This CDR3 has 15 amino acids. The germline V gene encodes CDR1 ENHRY and CDR2 SYGVKD.

In its sample, this clone was seen a few times. The CDR3 region is CASSVRDRGTRKFNTGELFF. CDR3 nucleotides: TGTGCCAGTAGTGTCCGGGACAGGGGGACGCGAAAGTTCAACACCGGGGAGCTGTTTTTT. The rearrangement joins TRBV19 to TRBJ2-2; 11 positions agree with TRBD1. The V gene's germline CDR1 is LNHDA and CDR2 SQIVND (reference sequence). V shed 5 bases and J 2 bases; nucleotides not matched to a gene: 16. There are 20 residues in the CDR3. The variable domain in full, completed from reference TRBV19 and TRBJ2-2, reads DGGITQSPKYLFRKEGQNVTLSCEQNLNHDAMYWYRQDPGQGLRLIYYSQIVNDFQKGDIAEGYSVSREKKESFPLTVTSAQKNPTAFYLCASSVRDRGTRKFNTGELFFGEGSRLTVL.

This sequence joins TRBV19 and TRBJ1-2; D possibly corresponds to TRBD1 (5 bases). Trimming cost V 5 bases and J 1 base, with 11 bases left between them. The CDR3 totals 14 residues. The germline gives CDR1 LNHDA, CDR2 SQIVND (reference sequence). The CDR3 reads CASSPRGDNYGYTF. Here the CDR3 DNA reads TGTGCCAGTAGTCCACGGGGGGATAACTATGGCTACACCTTC. Supplemented by reference TRBV19 and TRBJ1-2, the full variable domain reads DGGITQSPKYLFRKEGQNVTLSCEQNLNHDAMYWYRQDPGQGLRLIYYSQIVNDFQKGDIAEGYSVSREKKESFPLTVTSAQKNPTAFYLCASSPRGDNYGYTFGSGTRLTVV.

This chain's CDR3 is CASSRSSGERSQPQHF. The CDR3 DNA reads as TGTGCCAGCAGCCGGTCCTCGGGGGAGAGGAGTCAGCCCCAGCATTTT. The rearrangement uses TRBV4-2 and TRBJ1-5; perhaps TRBD1 as D (5 bases). The ends were cut back, 4 bases at V and 6 bases at J, with 19 bases in the middle. This CDR3 spans 16 amino acids. Germline CDR1 and CDR2: LGHNA and YNFKEQ.

The rearrangement joins TRBV9 to TRBJ1-2; D might be TRBD1 (5 bases). V was trimmed by 0 bases and J by 5 bases, leaving 11 bases between them. The CDR3 runs to 14 residues. Germline CDR1 SGDLS, CDR2 YYNGEE. DNA of the CDR3: TGTGCCAGCAGCGTAGACCCAGGGATATATGGCTACACCTTC. This translates into CASSVDPGIYGYTF.

Many counts were recorded for this clone. The V and J genes are TRBV6-5 and TRBJ2-7; 7 positions match TRBD1. CDR1 and CDR2 from the germline V gene are MNHEY and SVGAGI. This CDR3 has 15 amino acids. V shed 5 bases and J 4 bases; nucleotides not matched to a gene: 11. CDR3 amino acids: CASSPEGQPMYEQYF. CDR3 DNA: TGTGCCAGCAGTCCCGAGGGACAGCCCATGTACGAGCAGTACTTC.

This clone was counted a few times. V usage is TRBV5-1 and J usage is TRBJ1-2, with D possibly matching TRBD1 (6 bases). This CDR3 is built from 15 residues. Germline V gene sequence: CDR1 SGHRS, CDR2 YFSETQ. With 4 bases removed from V and 5 bases from J, the gap between germline ends came to 18 bases. The CDR3 DNA follows: TGCGCCAGCAGCCGAATATGGGGGGGGGCGTATGGCTACACCTTC. Amino acid sequence: CASSRIWGGAYGYTF.

V and J are TRBV7-2 and TRBJ1-3; D may be TRBD1 (6 bases). Per germline, CDR1 SGHTA and CDR2 FQGNSA. The CDR3 totals 15 residues. With 6 bases removed from V and 1 base from J, the gap between germline ends came to 13 bases. In DNA form, the CDR3 reads TGTGCCAGCAGAAGAGTACAGGGTTCTGGAAACACCATATATTTT. Translation: CASRRVQGSGNTIYF.

The V and J genes are TRBV30 and TRBJ2-7, with 8 bases identical to TRBD2. The germline CDR1 and CDR2 sequences are GTSNPN and SVGIG (reference sequence). CDR3 length equals 14 residues. With 3 bases clipped from V and 0 bases from J, the junction kept 4 bases outside the gene matches. The CDR3 bases are TGTGCCTGGAGAGTAGCGGGGTCCTCCTACGAGCAGTACTTC. It specifies CAWRVAGSSYEQYF.

The chain carries TRBV28 and TRBJ2-7, with 10 nucleotides matching TRBD1. CDR3 size: 16 residues. Looked up from germline, CDR1 is MDHEN and CDR2 is SYDVKM. After removal of 5 bases from V and 7 bases from J, the junction contained 14 bases not matched to a gene. The CDR3 here is CASSPGGGTGAKEQYF. For the CDR3, the DNA is TGTGCCAGCAGTCCCGGCGGCGGGACAGGGGCTAAAGAGCAGTACTTC.

The chain uses TRBV4-3 and TRBJ2-1, with a weak D call TRBD2 (5 bases). This CDR3 has 14 residues. Germline V gene data show CDR1 as LGHNA and CDR2 as YSLEER. The germline V and J ends were trimmed by 4 bases and 6 bases, with 13 bases remaining between them. CDR3 nucleotide sequence: TGCGCCAGCAGCCCCGAGCTAGCTCGCAATGAGCAGTTCTTC. As protein: CASSPELARNEQFF.

V usage is TRBV5-6 and J usage is TRBJ2-7, with no clear D. Germline V CDR1 and CDR2: SGHDT, YYEEEE. Trimming pared 0 bases from V and 6 bases from J, leaving 22 bases between. This CDR3 is 17 amino acids long. As DNA, the CDR3 is TGTGCCAGCAGCTTGGGTATGGCCTCCCCAACATCGGGCGAGCAGTACTTC. Residues: CASSLGMASPTSGEQYF.

The V gene is TRBV14, the J gene TRBJ2-1, with 10 bases identical to TRBD2. This CDR3 comprises 17 residues. The germline gives CDR1 SGHDN, CDR2 FVKESK. V shed 0 bases and J 8 bases; nucleotides not matched to a gene: 10. The CDR3: CASSQDRASGRVDEQFF. As DNA, the CDR3 is TGTGCCAGCAGCCAAGATAGGGCTAGCGGGAGAGTGGATGAGCAGTTCTTC.

This clone is a singleton in its sample. This sequence joins TRBV20-1 and TRBJ1-2; a weak D match, TRBD1 (5 bases). V gave up 6 bases and J gave up 5 bases, with 10 bases separating them. Germline CDR1 DFQATT, CDR2 SNEGSKA (reference sequence). The length of the CDR3 is 11 residues. In nucleotides, the CDR3 is TGCAGTGCCGACAGCCTATATGGCTACACCTTC. Encoded protein: CSADSLYGYTF.

The V call is TRBV5-1, the J call TRBJ2-5; D not certain. Trimming took off 0 bases at V and 1 base at J, with 4 bases between the two ends. The CDR3 is 13 amino acids. CDR1 is SGHRS and CDR2 is YFSETQ in the germline V gene. The CDR3 region is CASSLGAQETQYF. CDR3 coding DNA: TGCGCCAGCAGCTTGGGGGCCCAAGAGACCCAGTACTTC.

This sequence joins TRBV28 and TRBJ1-4; 8 positions agree with TRBD1. The junction had 0 bases not matched to a gene; V was cut back by 3 bases and J by 6 bases. The CDR3 totals 13 residues. Germline V CDR1 and CDR2: MDHEN, SYDVKM. CDR3 nucleotide sequence: TGTGCCAGCAGTTTGGGACAGGATGAAAAACTGTTTTTT. Translation: CASSLGQDEKLFF.

This chain links TRBV5-6 with TRBJ1-5, with D possibly being TRBD1 (6 bases). The CDR3 loop spans 16 amino acids. The V and J ends lost 4 bases and 4 bases respectively, with 18 bases between them. CDR1 SGHDT and CDR2 YYEEEE come from the germline V gene. This CDR3 is CASSPGGGGKNQPQHF. The CDR3 DNA follows: TGTGCCAGCAGCCCCGGGGGGGGCGGAAAAAATCAGCCCCAGCATTTT.

The V call is TRBV19, the J call TRBJ2-5; 7 positions agree with TRBD1. The CDR3 loop spans 16 amino acids. Germline values: CDR1 LNHDA, CDR2 SQIVND (reference sequence). V dropped 5 bases and J dropped 2; count of bases not matched to a gene: 11. This CDR3 is CASSHGTVNKQETQYF. CDR3 DNA: TGTGCCAGTAGTCACGGGACAGTGAATAAACAAGAGACCCAGTACTTC.

This clone was observed a handful of times. This rearrangement joins TRBV7-9 to TRBJ2-1, with D maybe TRBD2 (7 bases). Per germline, CDR1 SEHNR and CDR2 FQNEAQ (reference sequence). CDR3 length equals 12 residues. Trimming shortened V by 10 bases and J by 7 bases, and 14 bases separated the two germline ends. The CDR3 bases are TGTGCCATTGAAGGGGGGGGGAATGAGCAGTTCTTC. The encoded protein is CAIEGGGNEQFF. Full variable domain (missing parts from reference TRBV7-9 and TRBJ2-1): DTGVSQNPRHKITKRGQNVTFRCDPISEHNRLYWYRQTLGQGPEFLTYFQNEAQLEKSRLLSDRFSAERPKGSFSTLEIQRTEQGDSAMYLCAIEGGGNEQFFGPGTRLTVL.

This chain joins TRBV28 and TRBJ1-6; no definite D call. V lost 8 bases, J lost 7 bases, and 12 bases lay in between. The CDR3 sequence is 13 residues long. Looked up from germline, CDR1 is MDHEN and CDR2 is SYDVKM. CDR3 sequence reads: CASGLKRNSPLHF. The CDR3 DNA is TGTGCCAGCGGACTTAAAAGGAATTCACCCCTCCACTTT.

This chain links TRBV27 with TRBJ1-2; no reliable D call. CDR1 is MNHEY, CDR2 SMNVEV, per germline (reference sequence). V lost 5 bases and J lost 8, with 15 bases in between. The CDR3 runs to 13 residues. The CDR3 here is CASSPNTMGGYTF. The CDR3 DNA is TGTGCCAGCAGTCCCAATACGATGGGCGGCTACACCTTC.